Below are 17 T cell receptor beta chains sequenced from a single sample in a study of T cells in women clearing cervical HPV infection. Method: immunoSEQ multiplex PCR; TCRdb's copy keeps in-frame clones and lacks some. Across 20,000 to 30,000 clones, the top ten clones capture roughly 6.6% of the sample. The material sequenced was blood buffy coat. The source of these receptors is a woman aged 18 to 75 with a cervical HPV16 infection that either progressed to CIN3+ or cleared (not recorded which).

Points on this clone: The read gets to within 3 residues of the CDR3 end, and the germline J gene fills in the rest. The chain joins TRBV5-1 to TRBJ1-6; 8 nucleotides align to TRBD1. CDR1 and CDR2 (germline): SGHRS, YFSETQ. The CDR3 has 15 residues. V lost 1 base, J lost 9 bases, and 6 bases stayed unmatched. Partial CDR3 DNA: TGCGCCAGCAGCTTGACCCCAGGGGGCAGTTCACCC. Its translation is CASSLTPGGSSP. The complete CDR3 protein is CASSLTPGGSSPLHF.

The covered CDR3 bases are TGCAGTGCTAGTCCTTCTTGGAGGGCCAATGAG. This codes for CSASPSWRANE. The whole CDR3 region reads CSASPSWRANEQFF. The chain joins TRBV20-1 to TRBJ2-1; D possibly corresponds to TRBD2 (6 bases). With the read ending 3 residues before the CDR3 end, the germline J gene is used to fill in that end. Germline assignment: CDR1 DFQATT and CDR2 SNEGSKA (reference sequence). Trimming took 3 bases from V and 6 from J, leaving 15 bases between them. The CDR3 runs to 14 residues.

Concerning this clone itself: The read terminates 3 residues ahead of where the CDR3 ends, so the germline J gene completes it. The chain has TRBV7-9 and TRBJ1-6; unclear D gene. This CDR3 has 15 amino acids. Trimming cost V 1 base and J 5 bases, with 9 bases left between them. Germline V gene sequence: CDR1 SEHNR, CDR2 FQNEAQ (reference sequence). Here the CDR3 reads CASSLGAVHNSPLHF. Incomplete CDR3 DNA: TGTGCCAGCAGCTTAGGTGCAGTCCATAATTCACCC.

As regards this clone: Read data end 3 residues before the CDR3 end; the end is taken from the germline J gene. V and J are TRBV29-1 and TRBJ2-2, with TRBD1 identical over 10 bases. The CDR3 has 18 residues. The germline CDR1 and CDR2 sequences are SQVTM and ANQGSEA. The sequenced part of the CDR3 DNA is TGCAGCGGCCCGAATAGGGACAGGGGCCGTCCTGGGGCCAACGTG. Protein: CSGPNRDRGRPGANV. The CDR3 as a whole reads CSGPNRDRGRPGANVLFF.

This clone registers medium-sized by frequency. The read falls 3 residues short of the CDR3 end, and the missing part is taken from the germline J gene. The genes are TRBV7-6 and TRBJ2-6; D possibly corresponds to TRBD2 (6 bases). Germline CDR1 is SGHVS and CDR2 is FNYEAQ. The CDR3 contains 16 residues. V shed 5 bases and J shed 2 bases, with 13 bases lying between them. CDR3 DNA (partial): TGTGCCAGCAGCGTTGGGGGGACTGCTGGGGCCAACGTC. Translating gives CASSVGGTAGANV. The complete CDR3 protein is CASSVGGTAGANVLTF.

About this clone: Read data end 3 residues before the CDR3 end; the end is taken from the germline J gene. The rearrangement uses TRBV5-1 and TRBJ2-2; the match to TRBD2 covers 7 bases. This CDR3 has 15 amino acids. V trimming: 5 bases; J trimming: 4 bases; junction bases outside the gene matches: 8. In germline, CDR1 is SGHRS, CDR2 YFSETQ. The CDR3 reads CASRTGLVATGELFF. CDR3 bases read: TGCGCCAGCAGGACCGGACTAGTGGCCACCGGGGAG.

This clone is labeled medium-sized based on frequency. The read stops 3 residues short of the end of the CDR3; the missing end is completed from the germline J gene. This chain links TRBV7-2 with TRBJ2-3; D gene ambiguous. CDR3 length: 12 residues. V lost 2 bases and J lost 5, with 5 bases in between. CDR1 and CDR2 from the germline V gene are SGHTA and FQGNSA. The CDR3 reads CASSLYGDTQYF. Incomplete CDR3 DNA: TGTGCCAGCAGCTTATACGGAGATACG.

As for this clone: The read stops 3 residues short of the end of the CDR3; the missing end is completed from the germline J gene. This sequence joins TRBV5-1 and TRBJ2-2, with 7 nucleotides matching TRBD2. The trim removed 3 bases at V and 3 bases at J, leaving 5 bases unmatched. This CDR3 has 15 amino acids. CDR1 SGHRS and CDR2 YFSETQ come from the germline V gene. This CDR3 is CASSSGLGDTGELFF. The CDR3 bases that were read are TGCGCCAGCAGCTCCGGACTAGGGGACACCGGGGAG.

Details on this clone: The read stops 3 residues short of the end of the CDR3; the missing end is completed from the germline J gene. The chain recombines TRBV5-6 with TRBJ2-1; 7 bases line up with TRBD2. Germline V gives CDR1 SGHDT, CDR2 YYEEEE. The CDR3 runs 14 residues. J gave up 7 bases and V 4 bases, and 8 bases lay outside the gene matches. The sequenced CDR3 bases are TGTGCCAGCAGCCGTCGGGACTACGTAAATGAG. It codes for CASSRRDYVNE. The whole CDR3 sequence reads CASSRRDYVNEQFF.

Comment on this clone: The read terminates 3 residues ahead of where the CDR3 ends, so the germline J gene completes it. This same CDR3 is encoded by further DNA sequences in the sample. The J gene is TRBJ1-2, the V gene TRBV5-1; TRBD1 matches 8 bases. CDR3 size: 14 residues. Germline loops: CDR1 SGHRS, CDR2 YFSETQ. CDR3: CASSLFPGGWGYTF. The sequenced CDR3 bases are TGCGCCAGCAGTCTGTTCCCAGGGGGCTGGGGT.

For this clone: Coverage ceases 3 residues before the CDR3 finishes, and the germline J gene fills in the end. J is TRBJ2-5 and V is TRBV20-1, with 7 bases matching TRBD2. The CDR3 has 15 amino acids. Trimming cost V 2 bases and J 2 bases; bases outside gene matches: 8. Looked up from germline, CDR1 is DFQATT and CDR2 is SNEGSKA (reference sequence). Partial CDR3 DNA: TGCAGTGCTAGAAAGGCGGGAGTGGGTCAAGAGACC. Amino acid sequence: CSARKAGVGQET. The full CDR3 protein reads CSARKAGVGQETQYF.

Points on this clone: Read sequence stops 3 residues before the CDR3 end, and the germline J gene provides the missing end. The J gene is TRBJ2-2, the V gene TRBV5-1; D call uncertain. V lost 4 bases to trimming and J lost 0 bases, with 7 bases between them. The CDR3 is 14 residues long. Germline V gene sequence: CDR1 SGHRS, CDR2 YFSETQ. The CDR3 DNA, read in part, is TGCGCCAGCAGCACAATTACGAACACCGGGGAG. It is translated as CASSTITNTGE. The whole CDR3 protein is CASSTITNTGELFF. Supplemented by reference TRBV5-1 and TRBJ2-2, the full variable domain reads KAGVTQTPRYLIKTRGQQVTLSCSPISGHRSVSWYQQTPGQGLQFLFEYFSETQRNKGNFPGRFSGRQFSNSRSEMNVSTLELGDSALYLCASSTITNTGELFFGEGSRLTVL.

With regard to this clone: The CDR3 goes on 3 residues after the read ends, and that part is filled in from the germline J gene. The gene calls are TRBV20-1 and TRBJ2-4, with D perhaps TRBD2 (7 bases). Germline V gene sequence: CDR1 DFQATT, CDR2 SNEGSKA (reference sequence). This CDR3 has 14 amino acids. V was trimmed by 0 bases and J by 7 bases, leaving 13 bases between them. The CDR3 sequence: CSAREGGQGNIQYF. Incomplete CDR3 DNA: TGCAGTGCTAGAGAGGGGGGGCAGGGTAACATT.

On this clone itself: The read ends 3 residues early relative to the CDR3; the germline J gene fills the gap. Other DNA sequences in the same sample also yield this CDR3. This chain connects TRBV30 to TRBJ1-3; D not certain. Germline CDR1 and CDR2: GTSNPN and SVGIG (reference sequence). The CDR3 has 15 amino acids. V was cut by 1 base and J by 0 bases, with 10 bases left in between. CDR3 loop: CAWSATYSSGNTIYF. The part of the CDR3 DNA that was read is TGTGCCTGGAGTGCCACTTACAGCTCTGGAAACACC.

As concerns this clone: Coverage ceases 3 residues before the CDR3 finishes, and the germline J gene fills in the end. The rearrangement uses TRBV14 and TRBJ1-6, with D perhaps TRBD1 (5 bases). There are 13 residues in the CDR3. The V and J ends lost 4 bases and 8 bases respectively, with 9 bases between them. CDR1 is SGHDN, CDR2 FVKESK, per germline. The part of the CDR3 DNA that was read is TGTGCCAGCAGCCTGGAAGGGGATTCACCC. It is translated as CASSLEGDSP. The CDR3 in full is CASSLEGDSPLHF.

Concerning this clone itself: The CDR3 is cut off 3 residues early in the read; its end comes from the germline J gene. J is TRBJ1-4 and V is TRBV6-2 or TRBV6-3, with 8 bases fitting TRBD1. This CDR3 region has 15 residues. Germline V CDR1 and CDR2: MNHEY, SVGEGT. The CDR3 region is CASSSYGQGRSPLFF. CDR3 DNA, as far as it was read: TGTGCCAGCAGTTCCTACGGACAGGGTCGTTCACCA.

In regard to this clone: The read finishes 3 residues shy of the CDR3 end, and the germline J gene is used to complete it. The V and J genes are TRBV11-1 and TRBJ2-7; 8 bases agree with TRBD1. Germline V CDR1 and CDR2: SGHAT, FQDESV (reference sequence). The junction had 4 bases not matched to a gene; V was cut back by 1 base and J by 2 bases. The CDR3 is 15 residues long. CDR3 sequence reads: CASSLEGTGAYEQYF. CDR3 DNA (partial): TGTGCCAGCAGCTTAGAGGGGACAGGAGCCTACGAG.